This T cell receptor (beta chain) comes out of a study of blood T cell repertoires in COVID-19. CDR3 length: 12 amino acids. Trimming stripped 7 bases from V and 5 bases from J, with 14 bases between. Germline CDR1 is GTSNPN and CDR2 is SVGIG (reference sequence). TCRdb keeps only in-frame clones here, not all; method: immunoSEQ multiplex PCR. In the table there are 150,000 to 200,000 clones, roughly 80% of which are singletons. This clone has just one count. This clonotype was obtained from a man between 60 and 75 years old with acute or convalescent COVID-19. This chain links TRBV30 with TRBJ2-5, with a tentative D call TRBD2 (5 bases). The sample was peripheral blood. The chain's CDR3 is CAFLAGGETQYF. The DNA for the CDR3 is TGTGCCTTCCTCGCAGGCGGGGAGACCCAGTACTTC.